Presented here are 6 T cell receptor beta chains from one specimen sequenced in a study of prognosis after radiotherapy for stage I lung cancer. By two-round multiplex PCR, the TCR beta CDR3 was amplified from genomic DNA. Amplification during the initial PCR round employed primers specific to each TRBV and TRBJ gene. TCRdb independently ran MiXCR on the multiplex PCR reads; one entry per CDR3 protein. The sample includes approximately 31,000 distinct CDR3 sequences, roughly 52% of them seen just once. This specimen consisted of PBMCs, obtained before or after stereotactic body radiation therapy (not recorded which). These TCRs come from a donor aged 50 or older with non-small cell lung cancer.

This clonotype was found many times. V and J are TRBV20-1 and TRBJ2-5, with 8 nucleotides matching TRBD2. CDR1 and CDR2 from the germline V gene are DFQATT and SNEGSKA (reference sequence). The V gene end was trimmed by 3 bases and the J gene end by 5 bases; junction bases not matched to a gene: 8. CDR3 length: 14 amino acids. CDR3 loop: CSASFMGTSETQYF. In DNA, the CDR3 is TGCAGTGCTAGTTTTATGGGGACTAGTGAGACCCAGTACTTC.

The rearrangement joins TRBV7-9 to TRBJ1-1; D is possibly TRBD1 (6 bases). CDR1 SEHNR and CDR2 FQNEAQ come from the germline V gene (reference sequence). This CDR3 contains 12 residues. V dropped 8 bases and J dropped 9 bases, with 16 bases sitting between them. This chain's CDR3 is CASGQAGTKAFF. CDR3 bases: TGTGCCAGCGGCCAAGCCGGGACAAAAGCTTTCTTT.

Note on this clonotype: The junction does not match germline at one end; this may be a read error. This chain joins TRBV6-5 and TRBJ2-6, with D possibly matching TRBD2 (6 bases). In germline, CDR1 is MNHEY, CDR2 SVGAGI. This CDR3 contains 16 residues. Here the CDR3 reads CASSYTPGAGSNVMTF. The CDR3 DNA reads TGTGCCAGCAGTTACACCCCGGGAGCTGGGTCCAACGTCATGACTTTC.

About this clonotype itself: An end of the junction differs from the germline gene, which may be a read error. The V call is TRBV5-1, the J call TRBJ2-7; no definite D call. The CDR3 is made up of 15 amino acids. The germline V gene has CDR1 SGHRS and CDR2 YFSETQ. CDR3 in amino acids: CASSLAGLGRHEHYF. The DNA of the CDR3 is TGCGCCAGCAGCTTGGCCGGCCTTGGCCGCCACGAGCATTACTTC.

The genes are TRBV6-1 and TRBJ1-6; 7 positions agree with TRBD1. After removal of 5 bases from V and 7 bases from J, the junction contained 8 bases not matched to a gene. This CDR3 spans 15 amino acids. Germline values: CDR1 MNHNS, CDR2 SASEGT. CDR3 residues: CASSPPQGRNSPLHF. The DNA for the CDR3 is TGTGCCAGCAGTCCCCCACAGGGGAGGAATTCACCCCTCCACTTT.

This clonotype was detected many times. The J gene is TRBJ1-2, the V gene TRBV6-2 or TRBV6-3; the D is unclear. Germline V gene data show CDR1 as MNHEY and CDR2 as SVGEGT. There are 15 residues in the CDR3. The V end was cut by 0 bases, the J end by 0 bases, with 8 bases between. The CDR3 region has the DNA TGTGCCAGCAGTTACTCGACCAGGACTAACTATGGCTACACCTTC. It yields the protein CASSYSTRTNYGYTF.